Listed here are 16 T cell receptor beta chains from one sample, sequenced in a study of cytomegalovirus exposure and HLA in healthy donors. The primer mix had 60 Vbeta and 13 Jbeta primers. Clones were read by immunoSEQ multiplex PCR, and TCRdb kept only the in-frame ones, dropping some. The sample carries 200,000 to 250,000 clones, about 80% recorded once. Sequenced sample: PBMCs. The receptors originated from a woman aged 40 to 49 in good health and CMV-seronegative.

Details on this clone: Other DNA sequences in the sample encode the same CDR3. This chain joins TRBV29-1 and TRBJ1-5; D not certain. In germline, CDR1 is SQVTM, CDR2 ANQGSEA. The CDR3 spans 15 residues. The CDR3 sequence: CTFDCRIYSNQPQHF. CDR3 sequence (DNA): TGCACCTTCGACTGCAGAATCTATAGCAATCAGCCCCAGCATTTT.

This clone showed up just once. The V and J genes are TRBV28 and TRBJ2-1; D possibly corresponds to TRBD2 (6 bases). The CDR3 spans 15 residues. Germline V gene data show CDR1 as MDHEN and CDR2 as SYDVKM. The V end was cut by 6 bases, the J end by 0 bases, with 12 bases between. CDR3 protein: CASSPGGISYNEQFF. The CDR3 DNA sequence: TGTGCCAGCAGCCCAGGCGGGATCTCCTACAATGAGCAGTTCTTC.

CDR3 residues: CASNYPGVSSYNEQFF. CDR3 nucleotide sequence: TGTGCCAGCAACTACCCTGGCGTTAGCTCCTACAATGAGCAGTTCTTC. The chain links TRBV7-8 to TRBJ2-1, with D unclear. The germline gives CDR1 SGHVS, CDR2 FQNEAQ. The CDR3 runs to 16 residues. V shed 7 bases and J shed 0 bases, with 16 bases lying between them. The full variable domain, rest sourced from reference TRBV7-8 and TRBJ2-1, is GAGVSQSPRYKVAKRGQDVALRCDPISGHVSLFWYQQALGQGPEFLTYFQNEAQLDKSGLPSDRFFAERPEGSVSTLKIQRTQQEDSAVYLCASNYPGVSSYNEQFFGPGTRLTVL.

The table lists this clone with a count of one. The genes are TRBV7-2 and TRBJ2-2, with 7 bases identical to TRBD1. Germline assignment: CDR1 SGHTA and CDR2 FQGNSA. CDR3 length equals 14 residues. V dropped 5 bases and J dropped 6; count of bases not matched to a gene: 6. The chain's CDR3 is CASSRQGTAGELFF. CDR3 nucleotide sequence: TGTGCCAGCAGCCGACAGGGTACAGCCGGGGAGCTGTTTTTT.

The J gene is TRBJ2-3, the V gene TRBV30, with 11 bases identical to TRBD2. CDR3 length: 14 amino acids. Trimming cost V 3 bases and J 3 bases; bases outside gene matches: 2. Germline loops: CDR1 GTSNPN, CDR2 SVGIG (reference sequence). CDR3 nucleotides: TGTGCCTGGAGACTAGCGGGGGAAACAGATACGCAGTATTTT. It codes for CAWRLAGETDTQYF. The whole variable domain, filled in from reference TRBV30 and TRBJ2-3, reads SQTIHQWPATLVQPVGSPLSLECTVEGTSNPNLYWYRQAAGRGLQLLFYSVGIGQISSEVPQNLSASRPQDRQFILSSKKLLLSDSGFYLCAWRLAGETDTQYFGPGTRLTVL.

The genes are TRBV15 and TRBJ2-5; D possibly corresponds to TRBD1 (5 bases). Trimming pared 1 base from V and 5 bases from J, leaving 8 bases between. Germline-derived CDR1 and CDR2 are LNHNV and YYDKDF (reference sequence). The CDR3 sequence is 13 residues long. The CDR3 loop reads CATSRARAETQYF. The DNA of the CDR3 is TGTGCCACCAGCAGAGCCAGGGCCGAGACCCAGTACTTC.

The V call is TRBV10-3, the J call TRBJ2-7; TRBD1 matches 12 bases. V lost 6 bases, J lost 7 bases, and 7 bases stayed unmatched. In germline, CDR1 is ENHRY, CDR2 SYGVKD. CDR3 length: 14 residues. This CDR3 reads CAIREGTGGWEQYF. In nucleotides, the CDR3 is TGTGCCATCAGGGAGGGGACAGGGGGCTGGGAGCAGTACTTC.

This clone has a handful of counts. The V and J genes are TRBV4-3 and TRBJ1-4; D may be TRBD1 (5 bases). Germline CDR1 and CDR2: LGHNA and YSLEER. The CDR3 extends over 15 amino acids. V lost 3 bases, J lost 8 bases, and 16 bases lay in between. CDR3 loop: CASSQAGGLREKLFF. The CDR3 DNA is TGCGCCAGCAGCCAGGCGGGGGGTCTGCGAGAAAAACTGTTTTTT.

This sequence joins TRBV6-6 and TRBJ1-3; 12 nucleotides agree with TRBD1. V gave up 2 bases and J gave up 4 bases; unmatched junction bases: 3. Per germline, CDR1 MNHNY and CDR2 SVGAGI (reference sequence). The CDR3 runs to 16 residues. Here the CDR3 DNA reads TGTGCCAGCAGTTACGGGACAGGGGGCGCCGGAAACACCATATATTTT. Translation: CASSYGTGGAGNTIYF.

The CDR3 sequence: CASSRGVNYGYTF. CDR3 nucleotide sequence: TGTGCCAGTAGTAGAGGAGTTAACTATGGCTACACCTTC. V is TRBV19 and J is TRBJ1-2; D remains ambiguous. V lost 4 bases and J lost 1, with 7 bases in between. Germline V CDR1 and CDR2: LNHDA, SQIVND (reference sequence). This CDR3 is 13 amino acids long.

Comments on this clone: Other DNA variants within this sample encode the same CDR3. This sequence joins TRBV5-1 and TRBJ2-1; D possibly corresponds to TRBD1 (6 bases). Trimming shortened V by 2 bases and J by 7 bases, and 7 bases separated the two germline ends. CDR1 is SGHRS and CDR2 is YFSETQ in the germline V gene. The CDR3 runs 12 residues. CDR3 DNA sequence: TGCGCCAGCAGCTTCCAGGGGAATGAGCAGTTCTTC. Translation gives CASSFQGNEQFF.

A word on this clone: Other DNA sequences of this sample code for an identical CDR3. The CDR3 DNA follows: TGTGCCAGCAGTAGAAGGAGGGCTCTGAACACTGAAGCTTTCTTT. Protein sequence: CASSRRRALNTEAFF. This chain connects TRBV6-5 to TRBJ1-1; D uncertain. The CDR3 length is 15 residues. Deletions cut 5 bases from V and 0 bases from J, with 13 bases between. CDR1 and CDR2 (germline): MNHEY, SVGAGI.

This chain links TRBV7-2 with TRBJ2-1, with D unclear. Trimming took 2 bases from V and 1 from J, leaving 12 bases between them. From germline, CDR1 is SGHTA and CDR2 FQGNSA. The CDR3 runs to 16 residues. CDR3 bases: TGTGCCAGCAGCTTAAATCCTCGAGGATCCTACAATGAGCAGTTCTTC. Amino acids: CASSLNPRGSYNEQFF.

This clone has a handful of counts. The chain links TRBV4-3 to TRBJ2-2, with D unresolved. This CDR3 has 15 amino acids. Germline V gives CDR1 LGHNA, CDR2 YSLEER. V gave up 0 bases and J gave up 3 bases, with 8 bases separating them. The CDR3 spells CASSQDGIYTGELFF. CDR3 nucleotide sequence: TGCGCCAGCAGCCAAGATGGCATATACACCGGGGAGCTGTTTTTT.

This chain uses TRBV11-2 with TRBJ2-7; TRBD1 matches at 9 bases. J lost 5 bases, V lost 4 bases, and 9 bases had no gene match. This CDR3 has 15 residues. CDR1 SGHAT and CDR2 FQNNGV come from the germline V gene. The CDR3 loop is CASSYEGTGIDEQYF. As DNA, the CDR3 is TGTGCCAGCAGCTACGAGGGGACAGGGATAGACGAGCAGTACTTC.

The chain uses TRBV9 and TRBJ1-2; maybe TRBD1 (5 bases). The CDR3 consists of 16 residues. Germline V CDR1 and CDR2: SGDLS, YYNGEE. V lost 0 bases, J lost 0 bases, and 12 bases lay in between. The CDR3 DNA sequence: TGTGCCAGCAGCGTAGGGGGGGAGACGGCTAACTATGGCTACACCTTC. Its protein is CASSVGGETANYGYTF.